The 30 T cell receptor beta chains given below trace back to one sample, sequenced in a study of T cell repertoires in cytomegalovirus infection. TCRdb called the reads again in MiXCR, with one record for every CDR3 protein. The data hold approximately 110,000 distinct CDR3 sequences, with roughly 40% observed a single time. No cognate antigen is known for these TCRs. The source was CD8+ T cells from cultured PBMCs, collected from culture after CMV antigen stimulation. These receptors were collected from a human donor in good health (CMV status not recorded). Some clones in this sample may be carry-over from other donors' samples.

The CDR3 DNA is TGTGCCAGCAGGGCCGGGGGGGCCGCCACAGATACGCAGTATTTT. This encodes CASRAGGAATDTQYF. The chain uses TRBV13 and TRBJ2-3; 8 bases match TRBD2. This CDR3 contains 15 residues. Trimming took 6 bases from V and 2 from J; bases not matched to a gene: 7. CDR1 is PRHDT and CDR2 is FYEKMQ in the germline V gene (reference sequence).

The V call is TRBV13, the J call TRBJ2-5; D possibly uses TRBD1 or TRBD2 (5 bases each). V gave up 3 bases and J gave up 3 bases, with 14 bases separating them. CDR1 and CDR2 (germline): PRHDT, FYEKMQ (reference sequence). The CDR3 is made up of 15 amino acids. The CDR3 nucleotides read TGTGCCAGCAGCTTGGCCGGGACCCGGGAAGAGACCCAGTACTTC. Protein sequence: CASSLAGTREETQYF.

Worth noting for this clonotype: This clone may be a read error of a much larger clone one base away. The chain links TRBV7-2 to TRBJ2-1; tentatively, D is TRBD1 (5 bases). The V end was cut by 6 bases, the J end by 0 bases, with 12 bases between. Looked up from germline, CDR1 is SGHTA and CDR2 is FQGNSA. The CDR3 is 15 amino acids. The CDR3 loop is CASSSDSSSYNEQFF. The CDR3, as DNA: TGTGCCAGCAGTTCCGACAGCAGCTCCTACAATGAGCAGTTCTTC.

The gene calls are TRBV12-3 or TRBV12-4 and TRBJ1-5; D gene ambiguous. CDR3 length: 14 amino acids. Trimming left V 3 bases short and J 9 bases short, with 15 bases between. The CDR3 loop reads CASSLHWQVGPQHF. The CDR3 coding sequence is TGTGCCAGCAGTTTGCACTGGCAGGTAGGGCCCCAGCATTTT.

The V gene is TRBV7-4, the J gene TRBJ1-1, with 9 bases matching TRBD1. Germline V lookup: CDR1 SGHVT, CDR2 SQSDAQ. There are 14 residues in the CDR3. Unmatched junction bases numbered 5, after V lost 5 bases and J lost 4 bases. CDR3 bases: TGTGCCAGCAGCCCCGGACAGGGGATCACTGAAGCTTTCTTT. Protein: CASSPGQGITEAFF.

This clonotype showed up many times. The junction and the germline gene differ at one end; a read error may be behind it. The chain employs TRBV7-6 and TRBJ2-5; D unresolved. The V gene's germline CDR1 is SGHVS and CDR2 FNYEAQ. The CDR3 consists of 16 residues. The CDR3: CASSSTVLPHQETQYF. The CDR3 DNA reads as TGTGCCAGCAGCTCGACGGTGCTTCCACACCAGGAGACCCAGTACTTC.

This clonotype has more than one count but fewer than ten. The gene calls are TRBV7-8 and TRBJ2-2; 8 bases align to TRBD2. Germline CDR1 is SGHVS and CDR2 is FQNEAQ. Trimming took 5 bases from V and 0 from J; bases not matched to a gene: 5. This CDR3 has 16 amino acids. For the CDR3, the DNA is TGTGCCAGCAGCGTACCGGGACTAGCGAACACCGGGGAGCTGTTTTTT. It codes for CASSVPGLANTGELFF.

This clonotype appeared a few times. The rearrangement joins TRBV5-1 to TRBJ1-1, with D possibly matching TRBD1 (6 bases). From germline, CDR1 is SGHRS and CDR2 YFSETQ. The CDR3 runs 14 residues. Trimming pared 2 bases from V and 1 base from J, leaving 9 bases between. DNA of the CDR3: TGCGCCAGCAGCTTAGGGGGTTGGAACACTGAAGCTTTCTTT. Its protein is CASSLGGWNTEAFF.

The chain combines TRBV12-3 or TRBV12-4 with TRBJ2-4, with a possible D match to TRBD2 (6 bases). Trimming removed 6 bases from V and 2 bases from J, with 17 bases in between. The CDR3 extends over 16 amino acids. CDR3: CASSRTSSDSKNIQYF. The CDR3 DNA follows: TGTGCCAGCAGCCGAACTAGCTCCGACTCCAAAAACATTCAGTACTTC.

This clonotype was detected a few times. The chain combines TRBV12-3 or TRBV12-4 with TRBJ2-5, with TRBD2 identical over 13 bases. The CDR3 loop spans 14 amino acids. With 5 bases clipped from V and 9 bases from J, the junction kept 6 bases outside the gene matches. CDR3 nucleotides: TGTGCCAGCAGTCCCGGGACTAGCGGGGCGGCCCAGTACTTC. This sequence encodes CASSPGTSGAAQYF.

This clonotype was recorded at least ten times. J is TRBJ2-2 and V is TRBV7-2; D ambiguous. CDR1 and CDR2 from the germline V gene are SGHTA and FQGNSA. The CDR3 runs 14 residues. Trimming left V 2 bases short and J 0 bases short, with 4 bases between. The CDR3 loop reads CASSLITNTGELFF. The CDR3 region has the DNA TGTGCCAGCAGCTTAATAACGAACACCGGGGAGCTGTTTTTT.

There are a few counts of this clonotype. For the CDR3, the DNA is TGTGCCAGCAGCCCCCTAGCGCGCAATGAGCAGTTCTTC. Amino acid sequence: CASSPLARNEQFF. V gene TRBV11-2 combines with J gene TRBJ2-1, with D possibly TRBD2 on 6 matching bases. V was trimmed by 5 bases and J by 6 bases, leaving 11 bases between them. Germline V gene lookup returns CDR1 SGHAT and CDR2 FQNNGV. The CDR3 consists of 13 residues. Filled out from reference TRBV11-2 and TRBJ2-1, the complete variable domain reads EAGVAQSPRYKIIEKRQSVAFWCNPISGHATLYWYQQILGQGPKLLIQFQNNGVVDDSQLPKDRFSAERLKGVDSTLKIQPAKLEDSAVYLCASSPLARNEQFFGPGTRLTVL.

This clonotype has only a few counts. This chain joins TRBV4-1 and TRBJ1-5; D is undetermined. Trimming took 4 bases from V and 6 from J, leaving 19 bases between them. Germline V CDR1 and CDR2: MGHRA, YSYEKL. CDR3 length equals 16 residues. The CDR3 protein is CASSLRPGEGIQPQHF. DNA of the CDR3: TGCGCCAGCAGCCTTCGACCGGGAGAGGGTATTCAGCCCCAGCATTTT.

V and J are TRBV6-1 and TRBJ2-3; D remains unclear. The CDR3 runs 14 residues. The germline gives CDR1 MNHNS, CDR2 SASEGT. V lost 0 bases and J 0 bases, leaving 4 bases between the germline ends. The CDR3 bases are TGTGCCAGCAGTGAAGCGCAGAGCACAGATACGCAGTATTTT. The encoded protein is CASSEAQSTDTQYF.

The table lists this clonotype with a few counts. In DNA form, the CDR3 reads TGTGCCATCAGTCCCTCCCCCGGGGAGACCCAGTACTTC. It is translated as CAISPSPGETQYF. V and J are TRBV10-3 and TRBJ2-5, with D hard to call. V was shortened by 5 bases and J by 5 bases, with 12 bases between the two germline ends. This CDR3 contains 13 residues. The germline CDR1 and CDR2 sequences are ENHRY and SYGVKD.

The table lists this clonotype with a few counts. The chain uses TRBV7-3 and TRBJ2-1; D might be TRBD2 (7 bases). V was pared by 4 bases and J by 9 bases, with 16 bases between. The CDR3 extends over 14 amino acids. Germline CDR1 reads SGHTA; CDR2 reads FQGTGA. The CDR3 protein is CASSYGGGEGEQFF. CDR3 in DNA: TGTGCCAGCAGCTATGGGGGGGGCGAGGGTGAGCAGTTCTTC. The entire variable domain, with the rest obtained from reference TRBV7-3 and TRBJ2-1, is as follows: GAGVSQTPSNKVTEKGKYVELRCDPISGHTALYWYRQSLGQGPEFLIYFQGTGAADDSGLPNDRFFAVRPEGSVSTLKIQRTERGDSAVYLCASSYGGGEGEQFFGPGTRLTVL.

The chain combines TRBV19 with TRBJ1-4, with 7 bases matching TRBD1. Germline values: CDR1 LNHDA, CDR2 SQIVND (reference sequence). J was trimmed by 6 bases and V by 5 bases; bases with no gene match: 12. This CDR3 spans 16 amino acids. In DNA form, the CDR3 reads TGTGCCAGTAGTTCTCCTCACAGGGGCGTCGATGAAAAACTGTTTTTT. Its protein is CASSSPHRGVDEKLFF. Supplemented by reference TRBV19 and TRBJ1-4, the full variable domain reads DGGITQSPKYLFRKEGQNVTLSCEQNLNHDAMYWYRQDPGQGLRLIYYSQIVNDFQKGDIAEGYSVSREKKESFPLTVTSAQKNPTAFYLCASSSPHRGVDEKLFFGSGTQLSVL.

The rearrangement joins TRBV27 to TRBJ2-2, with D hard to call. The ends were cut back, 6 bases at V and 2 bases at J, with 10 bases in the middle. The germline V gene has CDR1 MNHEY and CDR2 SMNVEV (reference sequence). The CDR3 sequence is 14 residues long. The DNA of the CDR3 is TGTGCCAGCAGCCAGAAGTTAAACACCGGGGAGCTGTTTTTT. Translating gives CASSQKLNTGELFF.

The CDR3 loop reads CASSISLSMGNTEAFF. CDR3 DNA: TGTGCCAGTAGTATTTCACTGTCTATGGGCAACACTGAAGCTTTCTTT. The chain links TRBV19 to TRBJ1-1; D gene uncertain. The CDR3 is 16 residues long. The V end was cut by 3 bases, the J end by 2 bases, with 16 bases between. CDR1 LNHDA and CDR2 SQIVND come from the germline V gene (reference sequence).

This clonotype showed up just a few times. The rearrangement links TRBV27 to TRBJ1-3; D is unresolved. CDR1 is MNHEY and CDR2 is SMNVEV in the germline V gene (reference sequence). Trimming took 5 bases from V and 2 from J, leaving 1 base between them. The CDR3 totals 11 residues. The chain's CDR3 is CASSAGNTIYF. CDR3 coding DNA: TGTGCCAGCAGTGCTGGAAACACCATATATTTT.

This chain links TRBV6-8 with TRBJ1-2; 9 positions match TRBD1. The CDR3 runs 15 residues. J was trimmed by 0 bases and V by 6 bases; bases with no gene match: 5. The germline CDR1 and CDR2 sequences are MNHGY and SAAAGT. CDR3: CASRKGQGANYGYTF. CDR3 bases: TGTGCCAGCAGGAAGGGACAGGGAGCTAACTATGGCTACACCTTC.

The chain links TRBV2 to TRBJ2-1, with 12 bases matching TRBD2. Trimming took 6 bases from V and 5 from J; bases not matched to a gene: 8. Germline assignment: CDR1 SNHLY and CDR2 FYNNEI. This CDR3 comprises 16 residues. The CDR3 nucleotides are TGTGCCAGCAGACCCACTAGCGGGGGGCCCAACAATGAGCAGTTCTTC. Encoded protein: CASRPTSGGPNNEQFF.

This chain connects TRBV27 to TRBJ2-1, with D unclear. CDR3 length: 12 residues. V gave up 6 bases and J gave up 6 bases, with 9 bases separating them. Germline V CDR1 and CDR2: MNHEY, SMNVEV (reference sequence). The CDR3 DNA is TGTGCCAGCAGAACAGAATCCAATGAGCAGTTCTTC. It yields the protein CASRTESNEQFF.

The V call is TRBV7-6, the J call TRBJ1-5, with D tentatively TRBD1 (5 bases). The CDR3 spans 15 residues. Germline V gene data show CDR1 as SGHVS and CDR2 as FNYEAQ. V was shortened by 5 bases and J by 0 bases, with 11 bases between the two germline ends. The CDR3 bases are TGTGCCAGCAGCCGGGACTCCTATAGCAATCAGCCCCAGCATTTT. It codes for CASSRDSYSNQPQHF.

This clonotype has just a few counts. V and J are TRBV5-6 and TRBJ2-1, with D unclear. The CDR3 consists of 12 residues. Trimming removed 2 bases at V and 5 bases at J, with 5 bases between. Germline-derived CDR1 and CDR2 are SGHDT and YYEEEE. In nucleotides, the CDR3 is TGTGCCAGCAGCTTCGGAGACAATGAGCAGTTCTTC. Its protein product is CASSFGDNEQFF.

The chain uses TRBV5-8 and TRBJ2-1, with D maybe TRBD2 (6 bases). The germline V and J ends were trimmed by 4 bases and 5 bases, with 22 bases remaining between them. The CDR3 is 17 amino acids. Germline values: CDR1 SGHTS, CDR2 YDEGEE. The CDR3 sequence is CASSQGLSRAGDNEQFF. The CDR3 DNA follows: TGTGCCAGCAGCCAGGGACTGTCCCGAGCTGGAGACAATGAGCAGTTCTTC.

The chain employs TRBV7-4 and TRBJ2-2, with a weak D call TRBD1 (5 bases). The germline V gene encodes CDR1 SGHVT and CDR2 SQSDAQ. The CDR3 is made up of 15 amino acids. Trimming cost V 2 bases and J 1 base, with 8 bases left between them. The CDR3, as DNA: TGTGCCAGCAGCTTACTCGGACAGAACACCGGGGAGCTGTTTTTT. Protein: CASSLLGQNTGELFF.

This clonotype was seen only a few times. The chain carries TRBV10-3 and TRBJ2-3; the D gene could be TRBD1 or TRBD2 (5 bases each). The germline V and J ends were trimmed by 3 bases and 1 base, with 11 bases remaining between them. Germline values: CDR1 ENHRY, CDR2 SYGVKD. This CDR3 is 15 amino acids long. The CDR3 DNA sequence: TGTGCCATCAGTGAAGGGACCAGTGGCACAGATACGCAGTATTTT. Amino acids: CAISEGTSGTDTQYF.

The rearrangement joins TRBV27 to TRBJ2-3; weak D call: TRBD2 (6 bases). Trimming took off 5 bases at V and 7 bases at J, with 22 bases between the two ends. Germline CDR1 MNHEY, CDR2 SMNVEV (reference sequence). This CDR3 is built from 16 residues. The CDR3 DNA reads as TGTGCCAGCAGTCCACCCCTGAGGACGGGGGTGAATACGCAGTATTTT. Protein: CASSPPLRTGVNTQYF.

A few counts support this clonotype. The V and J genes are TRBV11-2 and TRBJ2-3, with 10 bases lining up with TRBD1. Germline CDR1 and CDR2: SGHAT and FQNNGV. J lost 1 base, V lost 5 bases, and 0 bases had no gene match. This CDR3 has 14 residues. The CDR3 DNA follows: TGTGCCAGCAGCGGGACAGGGGGCACAGATACGCAGTATTTT. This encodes CASSGTGGTDTQYF.